This T cell receptor beta chain was sequenced in a study of OX40 agonist ivuxolimab in advanced cancers. Across the study: Patients were under 90% male with ages roughly 23 to 79, mean approximately 58. Study results and limitations: Among expanded peripheral T cells, antigen specificity went undetermined. With doses of 0.1-3.0 mg/kg, partial responders showed among the lowest clonal expansion. In general, CD8+ T cells held more expanded clones than CD4+ did, on average.

This clone was seen a single time. What it binds is not known. V was trimmed by 5 bases and J by 4 bases, leaving 8 bases between them. This CDR3 has 12 residues. Germline loops: CDR1 SGHTA, CDR2 FQGNSA. TCRdb's table, derived via immunoSEQ multiplex PCR, lists solely in-frame clones and lacks some. The sample lists tens of thousands of clones; 65% to 85% were seen once. This clonotype was obtained from an adult with an advanced solid tumor such as melanoma, head and neck, liver or kidney cancer. Sequenced material: CD4+ or CD8+ T cells sorted from blood, taken in a trial of the OX40 agonist ivuxolimab. The chain employs TRBV7-2 and TRBJ1-2, with no clear D. The CDR3 loop reads CASSQATYGYTF. As DNA, the CDR3 is TGTGCCAGCAGCCAAGCGACCTATGGCTACACCTTC.